The 29 T cell receptor beta chains presented below share a single source sample, sequenced in a study of PD-L1 blockade in urothelial cancer. The time point was: pretreatment peripheral blood. Libraries were prepared by immunoSEQ multiplex PCR; TCRdb keeps only in-frame clonotypes and omits some of them. The repertoire holds 130,000 or so clones, roughly 83% seen once, with roughly 2.9% in the top ten. The specimen comprised PBMCs, sampled around atezolizumab (anti-PD-L1) treatment. All receptors come from a man in his fifties or sixties with urothelial cancer.

Details on this clone: A junction boundary mismatches the germline segment, possibly from a read error. The chain couples TRBV7-7 to TRBJ2-7; TRBD1 agrees at 10 bases. This CDR3 region has 14 residues. Germline-derived CDR1 and CDR2 are SSHAT and FNYEAQ (reference sequence). CDR3 coding DNA: TGTGCTAGCAGCCTCGGACAGGGGGGCTACGAGCAGTACTTC. As protein: CASSLGQGGYEQYF.

This clone was observed a few times. The genes are TRBV6-1 and TRBJ2-7, with 8 bases that match TRBD1. Per the germline V gene, CDR1 is MNHNS and CDR2 is SASEGT. The CDR3 consists of 12 residues. V shed 7 bases, J shed 3 bases, and the junction held 2 bases outside the gene matches. The CDR3 region has the DNA TGTGCCAGCATCGGACAGGGCTACGAGCAGTACTTC. Translation gives CASIGQGYEQYF.

J is TRBJ2-3 and V is TRBV11-1, with D maybe TRBD2 (5 bases). The length of the CDR3 is 15 residues. Trimming took off 5 bases at V and 5 bases at J, with 17 bases between the two ends. CDR1 is SGHAT and CDR2 is FQDESV in the germline V gene (reference sequence). This chain's CDR3 is CASSLLDSSLDTQYF. DNA of the CDR3: TGTGCCAGCAGCCTCCTGGACTCCTCTTTAGATACGCAGTATTTT.

The rearrangement uses TRBV19 and TRBJ2-2; D perhaps matches TRBD2 (5 bases). Between the trimmed V and J ends, which lost 9 bases and 6 bases, there was a span of 11 bases. Per the germline V gene, CDR1 is LNHDA and CDR2 is SQIVND (reference sequence). The CDR3 runs 12 residues. This chain's CDR3 is CASWSRAGELFF. CDR3 DNA sequence: TGTGCCAGCTGGTCGCGGGCCGGGGAGCTGTTTTTT. The full variable domain, its missing parts supplied by reference TRBV19 and TRBJ2-2, is DGGITQSPKYLFRKEGQNVTLSCEQNLNHDAMYWYRQDPGQGLRLIYYSQIVNDFQKGDIAEGYSVSREKKESFPLTVTSAQKNPTAFYLCASWSRAGELFFGEGSRLTVL.

Details on this clone: At one boundary the junction diverges from the germline segment, which might be a read error. Other nucleotide sequences in the sample specify the same CDR3. The V gene is TRBV9, the J gene TRBJ1-2; 9 nucleotides line up with TRBD1. Germline CDR1 and CDR2: SGDLS and YYNGEE. The CDR3 totals 14 residues. In nucleotides, the CDR3 is TGTGCCAGTAGCGTTGGACAGGGGCCCTATGGCTACACCTTC. The encoded protein is CASSVGQGPYGYTF.

Here the CDR3 DNA reads TGTGCCAGCAGTGATTGGCAGGGGGCTGAAAAACTGTTTTTT. As protein: CASSDWQGAEKLFF. The chain combines TRBV6-1 with TRBJ1-4, with 8 positions matching TRBD1. Losses at the gene ends were 3 bases for V and 7 bases for J; bases not matched to a gene: 4. The germline CDR1 and CDR2 sequences are MNHNS and SASEGT. This CDR3 is built from 14 residues.

V is TRBV28 and J is TRBJ1-6; no clear D gene. The length of the CDR3 is 15 residues. The V gene's germline CDR1 is MDHEN and CDR2 SYDVKM. Deletions cut 4 bases from V and 2 bases from J, with 9 bases between. DNA of the CDR3: TGTGCCAGCAGTTGGAGAGCCGCCTATAATTCACCCCTCCACTTT. It is translated as CASSWRAAYNSPLHF.

V usage is TRBV28 and J usage is TRBJ1-5; 8 nucleotides line up with TRBD1. The germline V gene has CDR1 MDHEN and CDR2 SYDVKM. The CDR3 length is 18 residues. V lost 6 bases, J lost 2 bases, and 15 bases stayed unmatched. The CDR3 reads CASRLRRTGREGNQPQHF. For the CDR3, the DNA is TGTGCCAGCAGGCTCCGGCGGACAGGGCGAGAAGGCAATCAGCCCCAGCATTTT. Filled out from reference TRBV28 and TRBJ1-5, the complete variable domain reads DVKVTQSSRYLVKRTGEKVFLECVQDMDHENMFWYRQDPGLGLRLIYFSYDVKMKEKGDIPEGYSVSREKKERFSLILESASTNQTSMYLCASRLRRTGREGNQPQHFGDGTRLSIL.

This clone has a handful of counts. This chain uses TRBV5-6 with TRBJ2-7, with 7 bases that match TRBD2. Trimming at V came to 2 bases and at J to 1 base, leaving 3 bases not matched to a gene. Germline CDR1 and CDR2: SGHDT and YYEEEE. The CDR3 spans 14 residues. Here the CDR3 DNA reads TGTGCCAGCAGCTTTCAGGGAGGGTCCTACGAGCAGTACTTC. It encodes CASSFQGGSYEQYF.

V usage is TRBV5-1 and J usage is TRBJ2-1; 15 positions agree with TRBD2. Trimming removed 6 bases from V and 9 bases from J; junction bases left unmatched: 10. The CDR3 covers 16 residues. Germline values: CDR1 SGHRS, CDR2 YFSETQ. The CDR3, as DNA: TGCGCCAGCACTCGATCGGGGGGACTAGCGGGAGGTGAGCAGTTCTTC. The encoded protein is CASTRSGGLAGGEQFF.

This clone occurred many times. The rearrangement uses TRBV30 and TRBJ2-3; no clear D gene. The CDR3 length is 11 residues. Germline assignment: CDR1 GTSNPN and CDR2 SVGIG (reference sequence). Trimming pared 8 bases from V and 0 bases from J, leaving 6 bases between. Here the CDR3 DNA reads TGTGCCGCCACAAGCACAGATACGCAGTATTTT. Amino acid sequence: CAATSTDTQYF.

This clone occurred once. In DNA form, the CDR3 reads TGTGCCAGTACCTCCACCGGGGAGCTGTTTTTT. Translation: CASTSTGELFF. This chain links TRBV19 with TRBJ2-2; D not resolved. The CDR3 has 11 amino acids. Per the germline V gene, CDR1 is LNHDA and CDR2 is SQIVND (reference sequence). The V end lost 7 bases, the J end lost 4 bases, and 4 bases lay between the germline ends.

This chain joins TRBV7-9 and TRBJ1-5; 8 bases are a match to TRBD1. CDR1 and CDR2 from the germline V gene are SEHNR and FQNEAQ (reference sequence). CDR3 size: 14 residues. V shed 5 bases, J shed 7 bases, and the junction held 7 bases outside the gene matches. The CDR3, as DNA: TGTGCCAGCAGCGGACAGGGTTGGGGGCAGCCCCAGCATTTT. Translated: CASSGQGWGQPQHF.

This clone came up once. The genes are TRBV30 and TRBJ1-5; a weak D match, TRBD1 (6 bases). The germline CDR1 and CDR2 sequences are GTSNPN and SVGIG (reference sequence). The CDR3 has 13 residues. V was shortened by 0 bases and J by 7 bases, with 10 bases between the two germline ends. Here the CDR3 DNA reads TGTGCCTGGAGTGTACAGGGTCCCCAGCCCCAGCATTTT. Translated: CAWSVQGPQPQHF.

The rearrangement joins TRBV18 to TRBJ2-7, with 10 bases aligning to TRBD1. The CDR3 is 14 residues long. Germline-derived CDR1 and CDR2 are KGHSH and LQKENI. The ends lost 3 bases at V and 3 bases at J; junction bases unmatched: 2. The CDR3: CASSPRDRGYEQYF. The CDR3 DNA reads as TGTGCCAGCTCACCTCGGGACAGGGGCTACGAGCAGTACTTC.

The gene calls are TRBV27 and TRBJ1-1; TRBD1 agrees at 8 bases. Germline V lookup: CDR1 MNHEY, CDR2 SMNVEV (reference sequence). J was trimmed by 0 bases and V by 5 bases; bases with no gene match: 11. The CDR3 sequence is 17 residues long. CDR3 bases: TGTGCCAGCAGTCGGGGGACAGGCACCTCGGTGAACACTGAAGCTTTCTTT. Its protein product is CASSRGTGTSVNTEAFF.

The CDR3 nucleotides are TGTGCCAGCTCACCAACGGGACAGCCCAATCAGCCCCAGCATTTT. Amino acids: CASSPTGQPNQPQHF. The chain couples TRBV18 to TRBJ1-5, with 7 bases fitting TRBD1. The CDR3 loop spans 15 amino acids. Germline-derived CDR1 and CDR2 are KGHSH and LQKENI. J was trimmed by 3 bases and V by 2 bases; bases with no gene match: 4.

The CDR3 spells CASSLANTDTDTQYF. The CDR3 nucleotides read TGCGCCAGCAGCTTGGCCAATACAGACACAGATACGCAGTATTTT. The V gene is TRBV5-1, the J gene TRBJ2-3; D uncertain. With 0 bases removed from V and 2 bases from J, the gap between germline ends came to 10 bases. Germline V gene lookup returns CDR1 SGHRS and CDR2 YFSETQ. The CDR3 is 15 residues long.

J is TRBJ2-1 and V is TRBV28; D perhaps matches TRBD1 (5 bases). Germline V gene lookup returns CDR1 MDHEN and CDR2 SYDVKM. V gave up 5 bases and J gave up 4 bases, with 12 bases separating them. CDR3 length: 14 residues. Here the CDR3 DNA reads TGTGCCAGCAGTACCCGGACACGATACAATGAGCAGTTCTTC. It encodes CASSTRTRYNEQFF.

The V and J genes are TRBV4-2 and TRBJ2-7; D is possibly TRBD2 (6 bases). CDR3 length: 15 amino acids. Germline V gene data show CDR1 as LGHNA and CDR2 as YNFKEQ. The V end lost 0 bases, the J end lost 7 bases, and 16 bases lay between the germline ends. Here the CDR3 reads CASSQDWAGRGEQYF. The CDR3, as DNA: TGTGCCAGCAGCCAAGACTGGGCAGGCCGGGGGGAGCAGTACTTC.

V gene TRBV27 combines with J gene TRBJ2-7, with 9 nucleotides matching TRBD1. V trimming: 4 bases; J trimming: 6 bases; junction bases outside the gene matches: 13. This CDR3 comprises 16 residues. Germline V gives CDR1 MNHEY, CDR2 SMNVEV (reference sequence). The CDR3 sequence is CASSSPARTGVGEQYF. CDR3 nucleotides: TGTGCCAGCAGTTCCCCGGCCCGGACAGGGGTTGGCGAGCAGTACTTC.

The V and J genes are TRBV29-1 and TRBJ2-2; weak D call: TRBD1 (6 bases). V dropped 6 bases and J dropped 6 bases, with 20 bases sitting between them. CDR1 and CDR2 (germline): SQVTM, ANQGSEA. The CDR3 is made up of 15 amino acids. CDR3 amino acids: CSVKNGTLGSGELFF. DNA of the CDR3: TGCAGCGTAAAGAACGGGACATTAGGTTCCGGGGAGCTGTTTTTT.

V is TRBV15 and J is TRBJ1-3, with D maybe TRBD1 (6 bases). The CDR3 is 15 amino acids. Trimming pared 2 bases from V and 4 bases from J, leaving 12 bases between. Germline loops: CDR1 LNHNV, CDR2 YYDKDF (reference sequence). DNA of the CDR3: TGTGCCACCAGCAGAAGTACAGGGTCAGGAAACACCATATATTTT. Amino acid sequence: CATSRSTGSGNTIYF. The full variable domain, rest sourced from reference TRBV15 and TRBJ1-3, is DAMVIQNPRYQVTQFGKPVTLSCSQTLNHNVMYWYQQKSSQAPKLLFHYYDKDFNNEADTPDNFQSRRPNTSFCFLDIRSPGLGDTAMYLCATSRSTGSGNTIYFGEGSWLTVV.

CDR3 amino acids: CASSVERGSNQPQHF. As DNA, the CDR3 is TGCGCCAGCAGTGTGGAGCGTGGGAGCAATCAGCCCCAGCATTTT. This rearrangement joins TRBV10-1 to TRBJ1-5, with unresolved D. The CDR3 consists of 15 residues. CDR1 and CDR2 (germline): WNHNN, SYGVQD (reference sequence). Trimming shortened V by 4 bases and J by 1 base, and 11 bases separated the two germline ends.

There are a few counts of this clone. The V call is TRBV27, the J call TRBJ2-7; 9 positions match TRBD2. Trimming cost V 3 bases and J 0 bases; bases outside gene matches: 6. The CDR3 has 16 amino acids. CDR1 MNHEY and CDR2 SMNVEV come from the germline V gene (reference sequence). For the CDR3, the DNA is TGTGCCAGCAGTTTGTCTAGCGGGATGGGCTCCTACGAGCAGTACTTC. Its protein product is CASSLSSGMGSYEQYF.

The CDR3 loop reads CASSLHPQEGYGYTF. The CDR3 coding sequence is TGTGCCAGCAGCTTACACCCTCAAGAGGGCTATGGCTACACCTTC. The J gene is TRBJ1-2, the V gene TRBV7-3; D is undetermined. This CDR3 is built from 15 residues. Germline values: CDR1 SGHTA, CDR2 FQGTGA. V lost 2 bases and J lost 4, with 14 bases in between.

The gene calls are TRBV10-2 and TRBJ2-3, with 9 bases aligning to TRBD2. Looked up from germline, CDR1 is WSHSY and CDR2 is SAAADI. The V and J ends lost 0 bases and 6 bases, in that order; junction bases with no gene match: 13. This CDR3 has 18 residues. This CDR3 reads CASSESWNSGSLYDTQYF. Here the CDR3 DNA reads TGCGCCAGCAGTGAGTCTTGGAATAGCGGGAGTCTTTACGATACGCAGTATTTT.

V usage is TRBV6-5 and J usage is TRBJ2-7; D uncertain. CDR3 length: 14 amino acids. Germline V CDR1 and CDR2: MNHEY, SVGAGI. V lost 2 bases and J 5 bases, leaving 13 bases between the germline ends. This CDR3 is CASSYTGRQDEQYF. The CDR3 nucleotides read TGTGCCAGCAGTTACACTGGCAGGCAGGACGAGCAGTACTTC.

This clone came up a few times. The V gene is TRBV6-1, the J gene TRBJ2-3; 8 nucleotides line up with TRBD2. Germline V lookup: CDR1 MNHNS, CDR2 SASEGT. V lost 7 bases to trimming and J lost 0 bases; unmatched junction nucleotides: 6. The CDR3 length is 15 residues. The CDR3 region has the DNA TGTGCCAGCACTGGACTAGCTGTCAGCACAGATACGCAGTATTTT. Translating it yields CASTGLAVSTDTQYF.